This T cell receptor beta chain was obtained from a study of blood T cell repertoires in COVID-19. Turning to the study itself: Whether acute or convalescent, the COVID-19 samples came from the United States, Italy and Spain. The analysed material was cDNA or gDNA that came from T cells, B-cell-depleted T cells, or PBMCs.

From germline, CDR1 is MNHEY and CDR2 SVGEGT. The V end lost 5 bases, the J end lost 1 base, and 12 bases lay between the germline ends. This CDR3 spans 15 amino acids. The authors' processing: Reference gene primer amplification gave nucleated cell count estimates. TCRdb's copy holds only in-frame clones and misses some; the assay was immunoSEQ multiplex PCR. V and J calls plus clone size are reproduced from that table; the DNA served to infer D and trimming. The sample yields approximately 82,000 clones, around 80% seen once. Sequencing used peripheral blood. This clonotype originated in a woman aged 60-75 years with acute or convalescent COVID-19. The chain joins TRBV6-2 or TRBV6-3 to TRBJ1-5, with D possibly matching TRBD1 (5 bases). The CDR3 DNA reads TGTGCCAGCAGTGAGGGAGGGGACAGCAATCAGCCCCAGCATTTT. Its translation is CASSEGGDSNQPQHF.